This T cell receptor beta chain comes out of a study of control samples from healthy donors and cancer patients (dated by TCRdb to about 2020). V is cut by 2 bases and J by 7 bases, and the space between the germline ends is 15 bases. From its cysteine to its phenylalanine, the CDR3 spans 15 amino acids. The kept DNA is CDR3 alone, 45 bases in frame from the first base. The germline V gene (reference sequence) provides CDR1 SEHNR and CDR2 FQNEAQ. Libraries were constructed by the immunoSEQ multiplex PCR assay. TCRdb stores this immuneACCESS table with in-frame sequences only. Part of the clones is absent; in the studies checked, under half of the shortfall reflects unresolved V genes, and no reason is known for the rest. The sample includes roughly 150,000 clones, with roughly 93% observed a single time. The top ten hold approximately 5.7% of the sample. About this clone: Its antigen is currently not known. No base-level quality is on record; no much larger clone is a single base apart.

This sequence was found in a man aged 18 to 30 in good health. The sample comprised blood. The V and J segments used are TRBV7-9 and TRBJ2-1; the D gene cannot be resolved reliably. The base sequence is TGTGCCAGCAGCTTAATAGGGCCCCACGGGAATGAGCAGTTCTTC. Its protein reads: CASSLIGPHGNEQFF.